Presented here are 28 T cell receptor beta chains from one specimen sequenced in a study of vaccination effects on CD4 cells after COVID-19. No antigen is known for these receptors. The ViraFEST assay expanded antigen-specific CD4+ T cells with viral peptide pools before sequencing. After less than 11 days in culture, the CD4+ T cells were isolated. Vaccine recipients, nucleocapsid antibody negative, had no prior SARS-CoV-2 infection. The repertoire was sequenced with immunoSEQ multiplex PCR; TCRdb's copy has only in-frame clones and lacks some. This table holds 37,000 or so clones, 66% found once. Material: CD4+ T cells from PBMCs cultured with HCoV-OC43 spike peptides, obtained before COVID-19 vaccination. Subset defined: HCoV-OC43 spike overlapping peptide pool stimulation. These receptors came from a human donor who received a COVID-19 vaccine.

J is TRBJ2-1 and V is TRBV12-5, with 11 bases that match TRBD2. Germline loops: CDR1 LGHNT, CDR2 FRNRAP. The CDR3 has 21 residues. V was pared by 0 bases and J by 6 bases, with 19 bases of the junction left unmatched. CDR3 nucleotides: TGTGCTAGTGGTTTGGTACTATTAAGACTAGCGGGAATTCGACACGTCAATGAGCAGTTCTTC. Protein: CASGLVLLRLAGIRHVNEQFF.

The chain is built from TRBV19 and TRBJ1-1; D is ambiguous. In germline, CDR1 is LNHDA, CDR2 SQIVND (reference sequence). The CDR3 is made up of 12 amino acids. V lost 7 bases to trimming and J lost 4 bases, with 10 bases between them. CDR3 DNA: TGTGCCAGTACGGGATCCGGCACTGAAGCTTTCTTT. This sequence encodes CASTGSGTEAFF.

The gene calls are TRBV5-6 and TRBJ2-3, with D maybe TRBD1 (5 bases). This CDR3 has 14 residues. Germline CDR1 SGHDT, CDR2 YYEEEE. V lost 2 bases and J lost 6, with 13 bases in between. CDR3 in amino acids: CASSFTGSLDTQYF. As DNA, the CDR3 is TGTGCCAGCAGCTTTACAGGTTCATTGGATACGCAGTATTTT. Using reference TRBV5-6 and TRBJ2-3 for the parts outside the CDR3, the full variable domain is DAGVTQSPTHLIKTRGQQVTLRCSPKSGHDTVSWYQQALGQGPQFIFQYYEEEERQRGNFPDRFSGHQFPNYSSELNVNALLLGDSALYLCASSFTGSLDTQYFGPGTRLTVL.

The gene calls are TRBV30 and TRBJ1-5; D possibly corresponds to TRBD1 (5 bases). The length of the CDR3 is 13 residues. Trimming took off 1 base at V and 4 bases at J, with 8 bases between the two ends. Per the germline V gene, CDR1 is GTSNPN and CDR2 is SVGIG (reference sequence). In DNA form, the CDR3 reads TGTGCCTGGAGTGACAGGCGTAATCAGCCCCAGCATTTT. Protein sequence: CAWSDRRNQPQHF.

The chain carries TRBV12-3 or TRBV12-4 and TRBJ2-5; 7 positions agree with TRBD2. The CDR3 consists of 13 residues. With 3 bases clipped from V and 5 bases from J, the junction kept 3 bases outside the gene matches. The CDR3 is CASSFFGGETQYF. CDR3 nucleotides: TGTGCCAGCAGTTTTTTCGGGGGGGAGACCCAGTACTTC.

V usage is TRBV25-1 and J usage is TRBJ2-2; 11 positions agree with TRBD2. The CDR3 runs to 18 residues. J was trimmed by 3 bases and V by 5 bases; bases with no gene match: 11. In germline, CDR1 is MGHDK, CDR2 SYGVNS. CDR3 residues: CASSPNSGRAYYTGELFF. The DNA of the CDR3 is TGTGCCAGCAGTCCCAATAGCGGGAGGGCCTACTACACCGGGGAGCTGTTTTTT.

CDR3 sequence reads: CTSSARDNNQPQHF. CDR3 in DNA: TGCACCAGCAGCGCCCGGGACAACAATCAGCCCCAGCATTTT. The V gene is TRBV1, the J gene TRBJ1-5; the table gives TRBD1 as D, unverified against the DNA. TRBV1 is recorded as a pseudogene. This CDR3 is built from 14 residues.

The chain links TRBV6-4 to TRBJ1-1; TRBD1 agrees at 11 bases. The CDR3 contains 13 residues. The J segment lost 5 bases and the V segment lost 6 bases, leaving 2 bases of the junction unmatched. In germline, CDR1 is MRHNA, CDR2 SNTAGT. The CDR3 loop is CASSRDRGTEAFF. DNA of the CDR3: TGTGCCAGCAGCCGGGACAGGGGGACTGAAGCTTTCTTT.

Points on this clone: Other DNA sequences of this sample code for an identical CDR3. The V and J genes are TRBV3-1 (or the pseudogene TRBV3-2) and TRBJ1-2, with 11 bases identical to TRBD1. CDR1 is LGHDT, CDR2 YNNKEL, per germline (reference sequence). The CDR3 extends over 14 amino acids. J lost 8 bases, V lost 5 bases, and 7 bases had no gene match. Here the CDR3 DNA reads TGTGCCAGCAGCGATGGACAGGGGGCAGGAGGCTACACCTTC. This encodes CASSDGQGAGGYTF.

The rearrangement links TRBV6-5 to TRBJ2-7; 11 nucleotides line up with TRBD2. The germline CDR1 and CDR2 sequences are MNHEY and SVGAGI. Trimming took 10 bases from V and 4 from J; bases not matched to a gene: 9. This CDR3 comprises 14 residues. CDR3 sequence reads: CATKLAGDSYEQYF. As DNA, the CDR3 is TGTGCCACCAAACTAGCGGGAGACTCGTACGAGCAGTACTTC.

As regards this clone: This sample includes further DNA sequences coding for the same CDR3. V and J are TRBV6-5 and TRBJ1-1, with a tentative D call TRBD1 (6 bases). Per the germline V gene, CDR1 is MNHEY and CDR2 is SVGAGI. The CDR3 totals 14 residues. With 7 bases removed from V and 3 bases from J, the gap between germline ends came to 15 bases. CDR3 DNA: TGTGCCAGCAATGTACAGGGAACACACACTGAAGCTTTCTTT. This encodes CASNVQGTHTEAFF.

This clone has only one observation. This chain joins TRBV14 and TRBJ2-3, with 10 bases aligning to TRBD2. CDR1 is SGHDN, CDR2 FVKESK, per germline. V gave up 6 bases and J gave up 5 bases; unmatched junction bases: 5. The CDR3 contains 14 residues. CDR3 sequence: CASRLAGGGDTQYF. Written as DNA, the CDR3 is TGTGCCAGCAGATTAGCGGGAGGCGGAGATACGCAGTATTTT.

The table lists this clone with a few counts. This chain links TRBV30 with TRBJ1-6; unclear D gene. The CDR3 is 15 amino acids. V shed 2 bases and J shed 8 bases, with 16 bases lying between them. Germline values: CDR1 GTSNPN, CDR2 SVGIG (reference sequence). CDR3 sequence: CAWSRTISRDSPLHF. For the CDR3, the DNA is TGTGCCTGGAGTCGGACCATAAGCCGGGATTCACCCCTCCACTTT.

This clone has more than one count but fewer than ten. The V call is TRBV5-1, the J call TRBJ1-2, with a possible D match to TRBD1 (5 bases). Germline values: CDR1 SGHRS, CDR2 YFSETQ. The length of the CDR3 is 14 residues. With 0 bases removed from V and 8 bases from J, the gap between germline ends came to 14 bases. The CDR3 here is CASSLELTALGYTF. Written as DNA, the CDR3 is TGCGCCAGCAGCTTGGAGTTGACAGCCCTCGGCTACACCTTC.

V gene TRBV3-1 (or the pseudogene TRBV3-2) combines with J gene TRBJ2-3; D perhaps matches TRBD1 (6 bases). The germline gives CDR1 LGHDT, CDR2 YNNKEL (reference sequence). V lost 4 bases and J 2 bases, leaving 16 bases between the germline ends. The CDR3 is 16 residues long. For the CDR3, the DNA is TGTGCCAGCAGCCGGGGGCGGGCACCACCCACAGATACGCAGTATTTT. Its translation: CASSRGRAPPTDTQYF.

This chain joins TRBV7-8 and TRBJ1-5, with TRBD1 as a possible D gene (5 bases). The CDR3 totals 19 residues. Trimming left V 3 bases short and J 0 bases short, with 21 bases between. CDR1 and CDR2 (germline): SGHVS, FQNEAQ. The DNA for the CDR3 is TGTGCCAGCAGCTTTTCGATCGGATCAAGGGGAGCTAGCAATCAGCCCCAGCATTTT. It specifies CASSFSIGSRGASNQPQHF.

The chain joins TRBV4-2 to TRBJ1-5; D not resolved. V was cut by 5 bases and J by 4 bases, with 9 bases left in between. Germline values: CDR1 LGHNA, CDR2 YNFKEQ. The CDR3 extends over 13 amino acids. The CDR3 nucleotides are TGTGCCAGCAGCTGGGGTCAAAATCAGCCCCAGCATTTT. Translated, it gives CASSWGQNQPQHF.

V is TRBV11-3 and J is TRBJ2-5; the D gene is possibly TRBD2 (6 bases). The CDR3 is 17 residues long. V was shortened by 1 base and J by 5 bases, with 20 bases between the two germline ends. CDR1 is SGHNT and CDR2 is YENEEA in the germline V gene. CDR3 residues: CASSLGASWASEETQYF. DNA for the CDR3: TGTGCCAGCAGCTTAGGGGCCAGTTGGGCTAGCGAGGAGACCCAGTACTTC.

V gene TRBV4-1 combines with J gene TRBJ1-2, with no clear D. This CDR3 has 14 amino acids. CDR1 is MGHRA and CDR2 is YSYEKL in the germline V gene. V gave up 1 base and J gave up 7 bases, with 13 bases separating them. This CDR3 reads CASSQVAGIGGYTF. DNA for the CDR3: TGCGCCAGCAGCCAAGTAGCGGGGATAGGTGGCTACACCTTC.

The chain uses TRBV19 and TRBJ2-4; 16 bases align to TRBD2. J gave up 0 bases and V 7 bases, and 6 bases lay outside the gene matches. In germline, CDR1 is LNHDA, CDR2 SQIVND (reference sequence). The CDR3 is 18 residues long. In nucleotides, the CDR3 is TGTGCCAGTAAAGGGACTAGCGGGAGGGGATTAGCCAAAAACATTCAGTACTTC. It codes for CASKGTSGRGLAKNIQYF.

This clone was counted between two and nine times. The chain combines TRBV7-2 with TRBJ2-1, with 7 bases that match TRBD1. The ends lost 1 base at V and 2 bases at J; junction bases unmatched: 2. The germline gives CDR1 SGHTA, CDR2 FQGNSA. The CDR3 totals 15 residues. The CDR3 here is CASSLDRGTYNEQFF. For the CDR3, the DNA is TGTGCCAGCAGCTTAGACAGGGGAACCTACAATGAGCAGTTCTTC.

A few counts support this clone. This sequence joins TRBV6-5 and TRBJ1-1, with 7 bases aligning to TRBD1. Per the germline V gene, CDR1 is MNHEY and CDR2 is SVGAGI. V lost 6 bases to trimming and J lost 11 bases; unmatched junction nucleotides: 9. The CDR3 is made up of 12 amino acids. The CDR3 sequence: CASRPTGFRAFF. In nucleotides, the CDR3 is TGTGCCAGCAGGCCGACAGGGTTTAGGGCTTTCTTT.

CDR3 protein: CATQGQADYEQYF. The DNA of the CDR3 is TGTGCCACCCAAGGGCAGGCCGACTACGAGCAGTACTTC. The rearrangement uses TRBV19 and TRBJ2-7, with no clear D. Germline loops: CDR1 LNHDA, CDR2 SQIVND (reference sequence). The CDR3 is 13 residues long. The germline V and J ends were trimmed by 10 bases and 3 bases, with 16 bases remaining between them.

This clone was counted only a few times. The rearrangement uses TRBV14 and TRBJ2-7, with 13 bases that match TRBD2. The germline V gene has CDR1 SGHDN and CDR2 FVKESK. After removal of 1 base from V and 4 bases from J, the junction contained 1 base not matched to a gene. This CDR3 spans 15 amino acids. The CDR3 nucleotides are TGTGCCAGCAGCCAAGGACTAGCGGGAGGATACGAGCAGTACTTC. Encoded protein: CASSQGLAGGYEQYF.

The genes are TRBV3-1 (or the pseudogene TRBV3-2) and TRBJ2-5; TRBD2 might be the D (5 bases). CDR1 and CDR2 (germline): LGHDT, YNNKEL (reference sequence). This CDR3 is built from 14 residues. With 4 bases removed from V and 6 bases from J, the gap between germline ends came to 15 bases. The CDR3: CASSPLRTGKTQYF. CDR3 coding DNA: TGTGCCAGCAGCCCCCTAAGGACTGGAAAGACCCAGTACTTC.

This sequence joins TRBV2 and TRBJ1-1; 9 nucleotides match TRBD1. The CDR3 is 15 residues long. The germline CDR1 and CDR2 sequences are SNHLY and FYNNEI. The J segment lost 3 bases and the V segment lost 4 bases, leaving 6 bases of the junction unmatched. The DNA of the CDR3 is TGTGCCAGCAGTGCCCCTTACAGGGGGCACACTGAAGCTTTCTTT. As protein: CASSAPYRGHTEAFF.

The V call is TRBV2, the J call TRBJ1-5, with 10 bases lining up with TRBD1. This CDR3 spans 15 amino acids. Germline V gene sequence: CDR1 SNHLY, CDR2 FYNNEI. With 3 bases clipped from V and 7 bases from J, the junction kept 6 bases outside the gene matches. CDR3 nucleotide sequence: TGTGCCAGCAGTGACCCAGACAGGGGGCGACAGCCCCAGCATTTT. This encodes CASSDPDRGRQPQHF.

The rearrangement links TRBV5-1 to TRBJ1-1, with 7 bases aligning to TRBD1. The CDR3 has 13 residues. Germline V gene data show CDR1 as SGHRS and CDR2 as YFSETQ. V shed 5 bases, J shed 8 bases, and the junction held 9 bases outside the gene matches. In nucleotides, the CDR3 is TGCGCCAGCAGTTCTGGACAGGAGAGGGAAGCTTTCTTT. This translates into CASSSGQEREAFF. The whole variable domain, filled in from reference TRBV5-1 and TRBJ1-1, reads KAGVTQTPRYLIKTRGQQVTLSCSPISGHRSVSWYQQTPGQGLQFLFEYFSETQRNKGNFPGRFSGRQFSNSRSEMNVSTLELGDSALYLCASSSGQEREAFFGQGTRLTVV.